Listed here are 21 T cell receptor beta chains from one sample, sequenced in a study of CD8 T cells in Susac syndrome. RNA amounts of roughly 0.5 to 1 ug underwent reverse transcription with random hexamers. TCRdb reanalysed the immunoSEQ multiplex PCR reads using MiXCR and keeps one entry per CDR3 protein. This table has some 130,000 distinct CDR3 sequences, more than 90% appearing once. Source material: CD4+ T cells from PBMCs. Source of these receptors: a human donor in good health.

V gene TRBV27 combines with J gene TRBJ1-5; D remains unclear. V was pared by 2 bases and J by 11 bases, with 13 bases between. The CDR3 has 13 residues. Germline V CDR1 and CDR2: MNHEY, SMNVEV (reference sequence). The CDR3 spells CASSLKVSETQHF. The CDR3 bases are TGTGCCAGCAGTTTAAAGGTGTCGGAGACCCAGCATTTT.

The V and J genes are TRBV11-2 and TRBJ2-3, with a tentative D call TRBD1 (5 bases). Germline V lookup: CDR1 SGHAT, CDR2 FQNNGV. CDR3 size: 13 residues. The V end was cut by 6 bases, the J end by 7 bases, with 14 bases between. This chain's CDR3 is CASRMLGHHTQYF. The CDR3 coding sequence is TGTGCCAGCAGAATGCTTGGACACCATACGCAGTATTTT.

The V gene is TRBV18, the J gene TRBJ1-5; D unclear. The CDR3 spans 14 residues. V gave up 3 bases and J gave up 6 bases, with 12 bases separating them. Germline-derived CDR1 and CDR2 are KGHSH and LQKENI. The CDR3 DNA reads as TGTGCCAGCTCACCTTCGGGTGGCGGTCAGCCCCAGCATTTT. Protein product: CASSPSGGGQPQHF. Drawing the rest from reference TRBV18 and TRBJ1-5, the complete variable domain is NAGVMQNPRHLVRRRGQEARLRCSPMKGHSHVYWYRQLPEEGLKFMVYLQKENIIDESGMPKERFSAEFPKEGPSILRIQQVVRGDSAAYFCASSPSGGGQPQHFGDGTRLSIL.

The CDR3 is CASSLTSGSGRETQYF. The CDR3 DNA is TGTGCCAGCAGCCTGACTAGCGGGAGTGGACGAGAGACCCAGTACTTC. The chain couples TRBV11-2 to TRBJ2-5; TRBD2 matches at 12 bases. CDR1 is SGHAT and CDR2 is FQNNGV in the germline V gene. The CDR3 contains 16 residues. The V gene end was trimmed by 5 bases and the J gene end by 4 bases; junction bases not matched to a gene: 8.

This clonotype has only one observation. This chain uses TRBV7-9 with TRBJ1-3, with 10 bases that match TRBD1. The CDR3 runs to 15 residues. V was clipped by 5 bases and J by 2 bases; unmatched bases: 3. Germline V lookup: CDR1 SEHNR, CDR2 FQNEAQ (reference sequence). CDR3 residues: CASSPGQGTGNTIYF. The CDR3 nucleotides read TGTGCCAGCAGCCCGGGACAGGGGACTGGAAACACCATATATTTT.

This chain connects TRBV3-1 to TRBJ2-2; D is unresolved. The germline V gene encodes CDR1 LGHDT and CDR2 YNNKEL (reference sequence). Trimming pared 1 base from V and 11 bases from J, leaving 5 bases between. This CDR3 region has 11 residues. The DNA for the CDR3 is TGTGCCAGCAGCCAAGTCGATGAGCTGTTTTTT. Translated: CASSQVDELFF.

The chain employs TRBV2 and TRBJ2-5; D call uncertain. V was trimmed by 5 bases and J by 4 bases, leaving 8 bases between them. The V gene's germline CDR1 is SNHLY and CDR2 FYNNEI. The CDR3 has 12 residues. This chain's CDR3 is CASSRTGETQYF. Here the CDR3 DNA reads TGTGCCAGCAGTCGTACGGGAGAGACCCAGTACTTC.

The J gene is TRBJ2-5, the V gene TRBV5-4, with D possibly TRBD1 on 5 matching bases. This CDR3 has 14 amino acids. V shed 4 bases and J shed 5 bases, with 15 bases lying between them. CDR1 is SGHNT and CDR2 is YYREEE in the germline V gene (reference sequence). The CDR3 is CASSADLKGETQYF. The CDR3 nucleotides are TGTGCCAGCAGCGCCGACCTGAAGGGGGAGACCCAGTACTTC.

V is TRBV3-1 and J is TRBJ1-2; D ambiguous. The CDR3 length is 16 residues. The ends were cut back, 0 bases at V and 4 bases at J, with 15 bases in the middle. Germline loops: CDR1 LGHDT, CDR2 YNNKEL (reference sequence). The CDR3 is CASSQDYLTGSYGYTF. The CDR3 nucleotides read TGTGCCAGCAGCCAAGATTACCTGACGGGGAGCTATGGCTACACCTTC.

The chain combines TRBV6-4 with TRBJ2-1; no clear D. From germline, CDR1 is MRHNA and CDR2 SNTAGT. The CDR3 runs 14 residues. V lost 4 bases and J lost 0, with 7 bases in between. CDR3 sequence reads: CASSAADSYNEQFF. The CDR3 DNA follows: TGTGCCAGCAGTGCGGCGGACTCCTACAATGAGCAGTTCTTC.

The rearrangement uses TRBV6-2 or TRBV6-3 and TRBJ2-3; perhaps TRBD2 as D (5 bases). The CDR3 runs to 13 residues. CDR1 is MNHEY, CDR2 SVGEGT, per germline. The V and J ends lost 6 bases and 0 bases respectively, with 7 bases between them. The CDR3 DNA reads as TGTGCCAGCAGCCGGGATAGCACAGATACGCAGTATTTT. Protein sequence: CASSRDSTDTQYF.

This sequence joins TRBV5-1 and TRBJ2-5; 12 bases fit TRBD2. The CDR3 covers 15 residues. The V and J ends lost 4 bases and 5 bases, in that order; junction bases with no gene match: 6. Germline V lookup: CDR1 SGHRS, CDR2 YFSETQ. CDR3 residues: CASSEGLAGLETQYF. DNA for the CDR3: TGCGCCAGCAGCGAGGGACTAGCGGGCCTTGAGACCCAGTACTTC.

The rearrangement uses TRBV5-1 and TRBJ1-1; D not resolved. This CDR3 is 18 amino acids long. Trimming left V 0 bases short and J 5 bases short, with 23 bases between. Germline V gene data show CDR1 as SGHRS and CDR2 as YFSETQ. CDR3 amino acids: CASSLADYLVSPGTEAFF. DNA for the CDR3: TGCGCCAGCAGCTTGGCCGACTATCTCGTCAGCCCTGGTACTGAAGCTTTCTTT. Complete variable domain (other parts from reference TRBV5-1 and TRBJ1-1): KAGVTQTPRYLIKTRGQQVTLSCSPISGHRSVSWYQQTPGQGLQFLFEYFSETQRNKGNFPGRFSGRQFSNSRSEMNVSTLELGDSALYLCASSLADYLVSPGTEAFFGQGTRLTVV.

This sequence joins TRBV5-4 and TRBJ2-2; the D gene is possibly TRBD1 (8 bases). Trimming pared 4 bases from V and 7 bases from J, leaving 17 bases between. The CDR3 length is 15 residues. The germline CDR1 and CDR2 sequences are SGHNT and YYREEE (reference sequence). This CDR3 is CASSRGDRMGGELFF. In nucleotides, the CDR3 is TGTGCCAGCAGCCGGGGGGACAGGATGGGCGGGGAGCTGTTTTTT.

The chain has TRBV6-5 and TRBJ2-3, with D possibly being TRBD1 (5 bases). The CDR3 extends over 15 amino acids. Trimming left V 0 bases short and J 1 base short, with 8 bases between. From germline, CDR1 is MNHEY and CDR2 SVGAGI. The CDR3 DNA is TGTGCCAGCAGTTACTCACCAGGGCGCACAGATACGCAGTATTTT. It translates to CASSYSPGRTDTQYF.

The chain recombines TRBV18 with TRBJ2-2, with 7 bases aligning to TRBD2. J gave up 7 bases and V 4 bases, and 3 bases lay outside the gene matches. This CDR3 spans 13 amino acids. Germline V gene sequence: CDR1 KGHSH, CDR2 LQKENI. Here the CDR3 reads CASSLREIGELFF. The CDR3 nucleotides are TGTGCCAGCTCACTGCGGGAGATCGGGGAGCTGTTTTTT.

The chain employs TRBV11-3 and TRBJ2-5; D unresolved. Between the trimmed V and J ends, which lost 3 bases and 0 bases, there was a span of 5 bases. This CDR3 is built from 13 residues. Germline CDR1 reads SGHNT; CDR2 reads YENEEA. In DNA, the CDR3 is TGTGCCAGCAGCTTCGAGTACCAAGAGACCCAGTACTTC. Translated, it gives CASSFEYQETQYF.

The CDR3 reads CASSRPGAGDTQYF. The CDR3 bases are TGTGCCAGCAGCCGTCCGGGGGCGGGAGATACGCAGTATTTT. The J gene is TRBJ2-3, the V gene TRBV7-2; D possibly uses TRBD1 or TRBD2 (6 bases each). The CDR3 consists of 14 residues. CDR1 SGHTA and CDR2 FQGNSA come from the germline V gene. Trimming stripped 5 bases from V and 5 bases from J, with 14 bases between.

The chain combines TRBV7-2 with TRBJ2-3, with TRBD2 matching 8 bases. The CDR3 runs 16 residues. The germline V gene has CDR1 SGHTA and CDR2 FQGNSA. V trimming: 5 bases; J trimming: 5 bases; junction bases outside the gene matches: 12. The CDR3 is CASSRGAAGEGDTQYF. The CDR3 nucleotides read TGTGCCAGCAGCCGAGGGGCAGCGGGAGAGGGAGATACGCAGTATTTT.

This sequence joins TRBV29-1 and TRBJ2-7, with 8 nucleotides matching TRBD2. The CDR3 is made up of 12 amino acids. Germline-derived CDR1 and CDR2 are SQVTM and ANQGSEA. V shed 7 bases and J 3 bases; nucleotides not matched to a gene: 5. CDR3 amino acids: CSGLAGGYEQYF. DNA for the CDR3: TGCAGCGGTCTGGCGGGGGGCTACGAGCAGTACTTC.

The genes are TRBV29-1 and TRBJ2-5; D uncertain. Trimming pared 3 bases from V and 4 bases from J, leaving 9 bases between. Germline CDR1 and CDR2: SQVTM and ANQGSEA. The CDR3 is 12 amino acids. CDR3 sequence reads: CSVEGSRETQYF. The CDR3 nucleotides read TGCAGCGTTGAGGGTAGCCGAGAGACCCAGTACTTC.